Listed here is a single T cell receptor beta chain. The record originates from a study of cytomegalovirus exposure and HLA in healthy donors. Germline CDR1 is KGHSH and CDR2 is LQKENI. V lost 5 bases to trimming and J lost 1 base, with 8 bases between them. This CDR3 has 14 amino acids. The study ran its PCR with 60 Vbeta and 13 Jbeta primers. Some clones are missing from TCRdb's copy, which holds only in-frame ones; the method was immunoSEQ multiplex PCR. This sample has about 270,000 clones; 65% to 85% occur once, and the top ten carry around 2%. The sample consisted of PBMCs. This rearrangement joins TRBV18 to TRBJ1-4, with D possibly being TRBD1 (6 bases). The TCR sequence derives from a female donor in good health and CMV-seronegative. Here the CDR3 DNA reads TGTGCCAGCTCATGGACAGAAACTAATGAAAAACTGTTTTTT. Translated: CASSWTETNEKLFF.